These 32 T cell receptor beta chains were sequenced from one sample in a study of PD-1 blockade in classical Hodgkin lymphoma. Profiling relied on immunoSEQ multiplex PCR, and the TCRdb table lists in-frame clones only, not all of them. The table shows around 100,000 clones, with approximately 90% occurring only once. Exposure to brentuximab vedotin varied, and each patient had relapsed following autologous stem cell transplantation. This specimen was peripheral blood mononuclear cells (PBMCs), taken before the second cycle of nivolumab. These receptors were taken from a human donor with classical Hodgkin lymphoma.

A single count supports this clone. This sequence joins TRBV2 and TRBJ1-2; TRBD1 agrees at 7 bases. The V gene end was trimmed by 7 bases and the J gene end by 2 bases; junction bases not matched to a gene: 4. CDR3 length equals 13 residues. Per germline, CDR1 SNHLY and CDR2 FYNNEI. The DNA for the CDR3 is TGTGCCAGCACCCCGGGACAGAACTATGGCTACACCTTC. This sequence encodes CASTPGQNYGYTF.

The chain has TRBV6-1 and TRBJ1-2; D might be TRBD1 (6 bases). The CDR3 contains 14 residues. V lost 4 bases to trimming and J lost 4 bases, with 13 bases between them. From germline, CDR1 is MNHNS and CDR2 SASEGT. This chain's CDR3 is CASSGTGPGYGYTF. The DNA for the CDR3 is TGTGCCAGCAGTGGCACAGGGCCGGGCTATGGCTACACCTTC.

The chain carries TRBV7-8 and TRBJ1-1, with D hard to call. Germline V gene sequence: CDR1 SGHVS, CDR2 FQNEAQ. V shed 6 bases and J shed 11 bases, with 19 bases lying between them. The CDR3 extends over 13 amino acids. CDR3 residues: CASSPLTPPSAFF. In nucleotides, the CDR3 is TGTGCCAGCAGTCCCTTGACCCCACCATCGGCTTTCTTT.

This chain links TRBV5-1 with TRBJ1-2; TRBD1 matches at 10 bases. V gave up 4 bases and J gave up 7 bases; unmatched junction bases: 10. Germline assignment: CDR1 SGHRS and CDR2 YFSETQ. The CDR3 length is 15 residues. The CDR3 DNA reads TGCGCCAGCAGCACTGACAGGGGGCGCGTAGGTGGCTACACCTTC. This sequence encodes CASSTDRGRVGGYTF. Combining the CDR3 with reference TRBV5-1 and TRBJ1-2 gives the whole variable domain KAGVTQTPRYLIKTRGQQVTLSCSPISGHRSVSWYQQTPGQGLQFLFEYFSETQRNKGNFPGRFSGRQFSNSRSEMNVSTLELGDSALYLCASSTDRGRVGGYTFGSGTRLTVV.

The rearrangement uses TRBV5-1 and TRBJ1-3; 7 bases are a match to TRBD1. CDR1 and CDR2 from the germline V gene are SGHRS and YFSETQ. J gave up 1 base and V 0 bases, and 4 bases lay outside the gene matches. The CDR3 contains 16 residues. CDR3 sequence reads: CASSLAPGGSGNTIYF. The CDR3 DNA reads as TGCGCCAGCAGCTTGGCTCCAGGGGGGTCTGGAAACACCATATATTTT.

This clone occurred a few times. V gene TRBV2 combines with J gene TRBJ1-5; D unclear. Germline V gene data show CDR1 as SNHLY and CDR2 as FYNNEI. Trimming took 3 bases from V and 4 from J, leaving 4 bases between them. The CDR3 sequence is 12 residues long. The CDR3 loop is CASSEGNQPQHF. Here the CDR3 DNA reads TGTGCCAGCAGTGAGGGGAATCAGCCCCAGCATTTT.

V is TRBV4-1 and J is TRBJ2-7; 13 nucleotides agree with TRBD2. Germline lookup yields CDR1 MGHRA and CDR2 YSYEKL. The CDR3 is made up of 16 amino acids. V trimming: 7 bases; J trimming: 1 base; junction bases outside the gene matches: 7. The CDR3 sequence is CASNAATSGGSYEQYF. The CDR3 DNA follows: TGCGCCAGCAACGCCGCGACTAGCGGGGGGTCCTACGAGCAGTACTTC.

The rearrangement uses TRBV15 and TRBJ1-2, with 9 positions matching TRBD1. The trim removed 4 bases at V and 11 bases at J, leaving 20 bases unmatched. Germline V gene data show CDR1 as LNHNV and CDR2 as YYDKDF (reference sequence). The CDR3 contains 17 residues. The CDR3 spells CATSNSIRRTGETTYTF. CDR3 in DNA: TGTGCCACCAGCAACTCAATCCGGAGGACAGGGGAAACCACTTACACCTTC.

The chain has TRBV7-9 and TRBJ2-4; D not certain. This CDR3 is 17 amino acids long. The V gene lost 3 bases and the J gene lost 1 base, with 16 bases spanning the gap. Per germline, CDR1 SEHNR and CDR2 FQNEAQ (reference sequence). The CDR3 nucleotides read TGTGCCAGCAGCTTTCGACCTCTTCTCGGGGCCAAAAACATTCAGTACTTC. Protein: CASSFRPLLGAKNIQYF.

This clone was picked up one time. The V and J genes are TRBV4-2 and TRBJ1-1; 10 bases map to TRBD1. The germline gives CDR1 LGHNA, CDR2 YNFKEQ. This CDR3 comprises 16 residues. Losses at the gene ends were 3 bases for V and 6 bases for J; bases not matched to a gene: 10. The CDR3 nucleotides read TGTGCCAGCAGCCACGCAGGCCCAGGACAGGGGGCTGAAGCTTTCTTT. As protein: CASSHAGPGQGAEAFF.

V gene TRBV19 combines with J gene TRBJ1-6, with 7 bases identical to TRBD1. CDR3 length: 19 residues. Germline CDR1 and CDR2: LNHDA and SQIVND (reference sequence). V gave up 5 bases and J gave up 0 bases; unmatched junction bases: 13. The CDR3: CASSSPRTGESSYNSPLHF. The CDR3 DNA sequence: TGTGCCAGTAGTTCCCCCCGGACAGGAGAGAGCTCCTATAATTCACCCCTCCACTTT.

V and J are TRBV5-4 and TRBJ1-1; a weak D match, TRBD1 (6 bases). The germline V and J ends were trimmed by 10 bases and 1 base, with 14 bases remaining between them. Germline V CDR1 and CDR2: SGHNT, YYREEE (reference sequence). The CDR3 loop spans 13 amino acids. The CDR3 sequence is CAPTDRGNTEAFF. DNA for the CDR3: TGTGCCCCCACGGACAGAGGGAACACTGAAGCTTTCTTT.

The chain uses TRBV7-8 and TRBJ2-7, with D unresolved. CDR1 SGHVS and CDR2 FQNEAQ come from the germline V gene. The CDR3 length is 14 residues. Trimming removed 5 bases at V and 1 base at J, with 12 bases between. The CDR3 coding sequence is TGTGCCAGCAGCACCCTTGGGGTATCCTACGAGCAGTACTTC. Translating gives CASSTLGVSYEQYF.

The chain couples TRBV5-4 to TRBJ2-5, with D uncertain. Germline CDR1 is SGHNT and CDR2 is YYREEE (reference sequence). The CDR3 runs to 13 residues. Trimming removed 5 bases at V and 0 bases at J, with 8 bases between. The CDR3 protein is CASRRENQETQYF. The CDR3 DNA follows: TGTGCCAGCAGGCGAGAGAACCAAGAGACCCAGTACTTC.

The chain couples TRBV9 to TRBJ2-7; 8 nucleotides line up with TRBD2. Germline V gene lookup returns CDR1 SGDLS and CDR2 YYNGEE. This CDR3 is 15 amino acids long. The V segment lost 0 bases and the J segment 2 bases; nucleotides outside the gene matches: 4. CDR3 coding DNA: TGTGCCAGCAGCGTAGATGACGGGGGGGCCTACGAGCAGTACTTC. Translated, it gives CASSVDDGGAYEQYF. Drawing the rest from reference TRBV9 and TRBJ2-7, the complete variable domain is DSGVTQTPKHLITATGQRVTLRCSPRSGDLSVYWYQQSLDQGLQFLIQYYNGEERAKGNILERFSAQQFPDLHSELNLSSLELGDSALYFCASSVDDGGAYEQYFGPGTRLTVT.

The chain has TRBV18 and TRBJ1-5, with D unclear. This CDR3 comprises 12 residues. V was trimmed by 0 bases and J by 4 bases, leaving 1 base between them. Germline CDR1 is KGHSH and CDR2 is LQKENI. The CDR3 coding sequence is TGTGCCAGCTCACCACCGAATCAGCCCCAGCATTTT. Translation: CASSPPNQPQHF.

The chain is built from TRBV4-1 and TRBJ2-5, with 7 bases fitting TRBD2. The closer fit of TRBJ2-7 to the DNA end suggests the J call may be wrong. The V gene's germline CDR1 is MGHRA and CDR2 YSYEKL. This CDR3 is 16 amino acids long. The CDR3 DNA reads as TGCGCCAGCAGCCAAGAGTCATCCGGGGGGTTCTACGAGCAGTACTTC. Protein product: CASSQESSGGFYEQYF.

This chain links TRBV27 with TRBJ1-2; 8 bases map to TRBD1. J gave up 6 bases and V 5 bases, and 8 bases lay outside the gene matches. This CDR3 has 14 amino acids. Germline-derived CDR1 and CDR2 are MNHEY and SMNVEV (reference sequence). The CDR3 loop is CASSRGQELHGYTF. The CDR3 nucleotides are TGTGCCAGCAGTCGGGGACAGGAGCTCCATGGCTACACCTTC.

The gene calls are TRBV29-1 and TRBJ2-2, with 7 bases that match TRBD2. This CDR3 contains 15 residues. J gave up 0 bases and V 8 bases, and 9 bases lay outside the gene matches. The germline CDR1 and CDR2 sequences are SQVTM and ANQGSEA. CDR3 loop: CSPRWRGTNTGELFF. DNA of the CDR3: TGCAGCCCTAGGTGGCGGGGGACGAACACCGGGGAGCTGTTTTTT.

In this sample, this clone turned up once. The chain employs TRBV29-1 and TRBJ1-5, with 7 bases fitting TRBD1. CDR3 length: 13 residues. Trimming removed 7 bases from V and 7 bases from J; junction bases left unmatched: 10. Germline V lookup: CDR1 SQVTM, CDR2 ANQGSEA. CDR3 coding DNA: TGCAGCGCGGGGACAGACGGAGTCCAGCCCCAGCATTTT. Protein: CSAGTDGVQPQHF. Full variable domain (remainder filled in from reference TRBV29-1 and TRBJ1-5): SAVISQKPSRDICQRGTSLTIQCQVDSQVTMMFWYRQQPGQSLTLIATANQGSEATYESGFVIDKFPISRPNLTFSTLTVSNMSPEDSSIYLCSAGTDGVQPQHFGDGTRLSIL.

The chain has TRBV6-6 and TRBJ2-7, with D possibly TRBD1 on 6 matching bases. The CDR3 is made up of 13 amino acids. V was shortened by 2 bases and J by 6 bases, with 11 bases between the two germline ends. Germline V gene data show CDR1 as MNHNY and CDR2 as SVGAGI (reference sequence). The CDR3 sequence is CASSYVRGREQYF. As DNA, the CDR3 is TGTGCCAGCAGTTACGTCAGGGGACGCGAGCAGTACTTC.

The chain is built from TRBV5-4 and TRBJ2-5; no definite D call. Trimming left V 4 bases short and J 0 bases short, with 16 bases between. This CDR3 is built from 16 residues. Germline CDR1 is SGHNT and CDR2 is YYREEE (reference sequence). The CDR3 bases are TGTGCCAGCAGCCCACCCCAACTCGCGTACCAAGAGACCCAGTACTTC. As protein: CASSPPQLAYQETQYF.

The chain recombines TRBV10-2 with TRBJ1-1; D not certain. The germline CDR1 and CDR2 sequences are WSHSY and SAAADI. Deletions cut 4 bases from V and 5 bases from J, with 20 bases between. The CDR3 has 16 amino acids. This CDR3 is CASSAPRSLEGTEAFF. The CDR3 nucleotides are TGCGCCAGCAGTGCCCCCCGGAGTCTTGAAGGAACTGAAGCTTTCTTT.

The V gene is TRBV19, the J gene TRBJ2-2, with D perhaps matching TRBD1 or TRBD2 (6 bases each). Germline CDR1 and CDR2: LNHDA and SQIVND (reference sequence). There are 15 residues in the CDR3. V lost 5 bases to trimming and J lost 4 bases, with 14 bases between them. DNA of the CDR3: TGTGCCAGTAGTCGAGGGGGGCGCGGCACCGGGGAGCTGTTTTTT. This sequence encodes CASSRGGRGTGELFF.

Only one count was recorded for this clone. V and J are TRBV6-5 and TRBJ1-2, with 9 bases fitting TRBD1. The V gene's germline CDR1 is MNHEY and CDR2 SVGAGI. CDR3 length: 14 amino acids. Trimming cost V 5 bases and J 4 bases; bases outside gene matches: 5. The CDR3 here is CASSPDRGVYGYTF. The CDR3 nucleotides read TGTGCCAGCAGTCCGGACAGGGGCGTCTATGGCTACACCTTC.

This chain connects TRBV28 to TRBJ1-2; D is undetermined. Germline V gives CDR1 MDHEN, CDR2 SYDVKM. This CDR3 has 15 residues. V was trimmed by 4 bases and J by 0 bases, leaving 12 bases between them. The CDR3 spells CASSYDLRANYGYTF. The CDR3 DNA reads TGTGCCAGCAGTTATGACCTACGAGCTAACTATGGCTACACCTTC.

The V gene is TRBV4-3, the J gene TRBJ1-2, with D tentatively TRBD1 (5 bases). Germline CDR1 LGHNA, CDR2 YSLEER. The length of the CDR3 is 14 residues. Trimming left V 7 bases short and J 0 bases short, with 12 bases between. The CDR3 sequence is CASKQGVSNYGYTF. The CDR3 coding sequence is TGCGCCAGCAAACAAGGGGTTTCTAACTATGGCTACACCTTC.

The chain has TRBV30 and TRBJ1-1; D gene unclear. Germline-derived CDR1 and CDR2 are GTSNPN and SVGIG (reference sequence). V was trimmed by 1 base and J by 11 bases, leaving 11 bases between them. The CDR3 contains 11 residues. CDR3 sequence: CAWSDPQRAFF. CDR3 DNA: TGTGCCTGGAGTGACCCCCAGAGGGCTTTCTTT.

V gene TRBV7-2 combines with J gene TRBJ2-7; D perhaps matches TRBD2 (6 bases). The CDR3 totals 13 residues. The V and J ends lost 3 bases and 3 bases respectively, with 9 bases between them. Germline V gives CDR1 SGHTA, CDR2 FQGNSA. Here the CDR3 DNA reads TGTGCCAGCAGCTTTAGCGGCAGCTACGAGCAGTACTTC. Amino acid sequence: CASSFSGSYEQYF.

The chain is built from TRBV6-5 and TRBJ2-5; D assignment may be TRBD1 or TRBD2 (5 bases each). The length of the CDR3 is 14 residues. In germline, CDR1 is MNHEY, CDR2 SVGAGI. Trimming cost V 5 bases and J 5 bases, with 15 bases left between them. In DNA form, the CDR3 reads TGTGCCAGCAGTGTACCGGGACCTGTGGAGACCCAGTACTTC. As protein: CASSVPGPVETQYF.

The V gene is TRBV6-4, the J gene TRBJ2-2; 10 bases map to TRBD2. Per the germline V gene, CDR1 is MRHNA and CDR2 is SNTAGT. The CDR3 runs 17 residues. J lost 6 bases, V lost 4 bases, and 11 bases had no gene match. CDR3 protein: CASSVRGLAGAPGELFF. CDR3 DNA: TGTGCCAGCAGTGTGCGAGGGCTAGCGGGGGCCCCCGGGGAGCTGTTTTTT.

The V call is TRBV29-1, the J call TRBJ1-5; D is perhaps TRBD1 (5 bases). From germline, CDR1 is SQVTM and CDR2 ANQGSEA. The length of the CDR3 is 14 residues. Trimming pared 4 bases from V and 4 bases from J, leaving 14 bases between. CDR3 amino acids: CSVAVGVGNQPQHF. As DNA, the CDR3 is TGCAGCGTTGCCGTAGGGGTCGGTAATCAGCCCCAGCATTTT.